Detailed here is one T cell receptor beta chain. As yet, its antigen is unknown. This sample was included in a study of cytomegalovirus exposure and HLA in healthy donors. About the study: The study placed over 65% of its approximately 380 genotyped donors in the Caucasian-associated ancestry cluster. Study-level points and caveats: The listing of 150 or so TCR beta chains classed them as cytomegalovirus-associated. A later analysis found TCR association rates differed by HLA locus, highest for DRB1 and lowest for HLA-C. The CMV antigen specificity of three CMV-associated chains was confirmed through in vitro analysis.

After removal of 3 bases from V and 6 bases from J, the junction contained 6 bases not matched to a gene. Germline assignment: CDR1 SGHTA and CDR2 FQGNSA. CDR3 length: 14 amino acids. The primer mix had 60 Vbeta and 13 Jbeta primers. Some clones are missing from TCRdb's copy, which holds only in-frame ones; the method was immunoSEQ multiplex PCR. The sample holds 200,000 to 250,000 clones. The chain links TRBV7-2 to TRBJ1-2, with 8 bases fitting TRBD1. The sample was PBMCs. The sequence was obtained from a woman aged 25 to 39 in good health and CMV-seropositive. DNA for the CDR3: TGTGCCAGCAGCTTTGGAGACAGGGGCCATGGCTACACCTTC. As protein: CASSFGDRGHGYTF. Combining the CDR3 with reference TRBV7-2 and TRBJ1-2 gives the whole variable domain GAGVSQSPSNKVTEKGKDVELRCDPISGHTALYWYRQSLGQGLEFLIYFQGNSAPDKSGLPSDRFSAERTGGSVSTLTIQRTQQEDSAVYLCASSFGDRGHGYTFGSGTRLTVV.